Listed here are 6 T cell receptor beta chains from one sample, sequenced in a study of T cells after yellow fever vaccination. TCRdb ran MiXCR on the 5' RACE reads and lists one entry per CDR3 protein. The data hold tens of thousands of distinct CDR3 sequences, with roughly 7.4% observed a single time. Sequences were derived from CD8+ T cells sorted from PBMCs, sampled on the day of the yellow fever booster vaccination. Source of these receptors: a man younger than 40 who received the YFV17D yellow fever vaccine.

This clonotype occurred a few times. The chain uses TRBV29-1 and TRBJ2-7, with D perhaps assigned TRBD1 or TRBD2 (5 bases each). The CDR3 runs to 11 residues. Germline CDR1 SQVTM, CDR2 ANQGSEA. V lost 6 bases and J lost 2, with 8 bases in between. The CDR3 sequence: CSVGTTYEQYF. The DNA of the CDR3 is TGCAGCGTCGGGACCACCTACGAGCAGTACTTC.

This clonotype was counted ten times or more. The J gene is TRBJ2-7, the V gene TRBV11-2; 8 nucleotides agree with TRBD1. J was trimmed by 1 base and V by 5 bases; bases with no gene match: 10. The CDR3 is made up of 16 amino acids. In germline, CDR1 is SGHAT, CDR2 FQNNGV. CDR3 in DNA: TGTGCCAGCAGCACACCGCCCTGGACAGGGTCCTACGAGCAGTACTTC. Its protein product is CASSTPPWTGSYEQYF.

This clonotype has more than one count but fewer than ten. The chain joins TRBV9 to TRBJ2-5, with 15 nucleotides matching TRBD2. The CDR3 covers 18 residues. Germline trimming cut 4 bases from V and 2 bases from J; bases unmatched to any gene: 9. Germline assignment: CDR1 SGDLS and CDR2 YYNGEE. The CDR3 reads CASSPTTGLAGGQETQYF. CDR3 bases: TGTGCCAGCAGCCCCACGACGGGACTAGCGGGAGGACAAGAGACCCAGTACTTC.

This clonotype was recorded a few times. The CDR3 DNA sequence: TGTGCCACCAGCAGAGAAGACTCCAGAAGCACAGATACGCAGTATTTT. Its translation is CATSREDSRSTDTQYF. This chain links TRBV15 with TRBJ2-3; D is undetermined. Germline V lookup: CDR1 LNHNV, CDR2 YYDKDF (reference sequence). V lost 0 bases to trimming and J lost 0 bases, with 10 bases between them. The CDR3 runs 16 residues.

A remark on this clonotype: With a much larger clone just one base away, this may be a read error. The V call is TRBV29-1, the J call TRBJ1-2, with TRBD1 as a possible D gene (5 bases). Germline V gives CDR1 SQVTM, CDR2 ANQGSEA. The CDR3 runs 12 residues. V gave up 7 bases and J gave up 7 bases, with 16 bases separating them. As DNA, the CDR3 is TGCAGCGGGGGACCGATTTTGTGTGGCTACACCTTC. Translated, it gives CSGGPILCGYTF.

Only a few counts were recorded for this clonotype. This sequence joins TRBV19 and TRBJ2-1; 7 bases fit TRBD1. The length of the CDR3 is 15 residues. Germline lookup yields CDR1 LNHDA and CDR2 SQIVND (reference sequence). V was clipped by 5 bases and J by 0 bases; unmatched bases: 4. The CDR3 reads CASSSGQSSYNEQFF. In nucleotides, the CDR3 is TGTGCCAGTAGTTCGGGACAGAGCTCCTACAATGAGCAGTTCTTC.